Listed below are T cell receptor beta chains from one sample, sequenced in a study of post-analysis software for immune sequencing data. TCRdb ran MiXCR on the PCR reads and lists one entry per CDR3 protein. The sample yields approximately 730,000 distinct CDR3 sequences, 30% seen once. The sequenced sample consisted of blood. The receptors derive from a girl aged 5 to 17 with multiple sclerosis. The CDR3 runs from the conserved cysteine through the conserved F or W. A D gene is named only where the DNA matches it firmly. Clone size, where shown, is once, few, many, or a class for clones that have expanded.

>NA|TRBV7-2|TRBJ1-1|NA
TGTGCCAGCAGCTTAGGCCCTCGGGGGGATCCCACTGAAGCTTTCTTT
CASSLGPRGDPTEAFF
>TRBD2|TRBV7-9|TRBJ2-1|few
TGTGCCAGCAGCTCGACTAGCGGGAGGACTGTGGCTAATGAGCAGTTCTTC
CASSSTSGRTVANEQFF
>TRBD2|TRBV11-2|TRBJ2-2|few
TGTGCCAGCAGCTTCACTAGCGCCTTAACCGGGGAGCTGTTTTTT
CASSFTSALTGELFF
>NA|TRBV29-1|TRBJ2-5|NA
TGCAGCGTTGCGGGGGCAGGGCAAGAGGCCCAGTACTTC
CSVAGAGQEAQYF
>TRBD1|TRBV29-1|TRBJ2-5|many
TGCAGCGCGGGGGACAGGGGGCGCGCCGGAGAGACCCAGTACTTC
CSAGDRGRAGETQYF
>NA|TRBV5-1|TRBJ2-5|NA
TGCGCCAGCAGCGGCCAGGGTCTTGTAGAGACCCAGTACTTC
CASSGQGLVETQYF
>TRBD2|TRBV6-6|TRBJ2-7|few
TGTGCCAGCACCTGGTCGGGGGGATCCTACGAGCAGTACTTC
CASTWSGGSYEQYF
>NA|TRBV10-3|TRBJ2-3|few
TGTGCCACGAAAGCAGGGGATTTCGGCACAGATACGCAGTATTTT
CATKAGDFGTDTQYF
>TRBD2|TRBV5-1|TRBJ2-5|few
TGCGCCAGCAGCTTGCAACTAGCGGGGGGACCACAAGAGACCCAGTACTTC
CASSLQLAGGPQETQYF
>NA|TRBV20-1|TRBJ1-2|few
TGCAGTGCTATCAGGCTTGGGGGGTTAAGTGGCTACACCTTC
CSAIRLGGLSGYTF
>NA|TRBV12-3/TRBV12-4|TRBJ2-1|NA
TGTGCCAGCAGTTTAGCGGGATGGTCCTACAATGAGCAGTTCTTC
CASSLAGWSYNEQFF
>TRBD1|TRBV4-1|TRBJ1-6|few
TGCGCCAGCAGCCACCCCCTCTCCCGGGACAGGGAATCCCTCCACTTT
CASSHPLSRDRESLHF
>TRBD2|TRBV7-7|TRBJ2-5|few
TGTGCCAGCAGCAGCGGGAGGGGGGAGACCCAGTACTTC
CASSSGRGETQYF
>NA|TRBV5-1|TRBJ2-1|NA
TGCGCCAGCAGCTTGGGAGGAAAGCAGTTCTTC
CASSLGGKQFF
>TRBD1|TRBV20-1|TRBJ2-5|NA
TGCAGTGCTAGCGGTGGGACAGGGCGACTAGAGACCCAGTACTTC
CSASGGTGRLETQYF
>NA|TRBV6-2/TRBV6-3|TRBJ2-5|few
TGTGCCAGCAGTTACTCGTGGCGCCGAGAGACCCAGTACTTC
CASSYSWRRETQYF
>TRBD1|TRBV7-2|TRBJ1-1|few
TGTGCCAGCAGCCAGCGGAGGGGGCCGAACACTGAAGCTTTCTTT
CASSQRRGPNTEAFF
>NA|TRBV7-9|TRBJ1-2|few
TGTGCCAGCAGCCCGTGGGGGGAGGGCTACACCTTC
CASSPWGEGYTF
>TRBD2|TRBV4-3|TRBJ2-7|NA
TGCGCCAGCAGCCCCGGACTAGCAGGGACCTACGAGCAGTACTTC
CASSPGLAGTYEQYF
>TRBD1|TRBV6-5|TRBJ1-4|once
TGTGCCAGCAGCAACAGGGGAGGGGCTGAAAAACTGTTTTTT
CASSNRGGAEKLFF
>NA|TRBV20-1|TRBJ2-1|NA
TGCAGTGCTAGCTCAGCGGGTGGGAATGAGCAGTTCTTC
CSASSAGGNEQFF
>NA|TRBV4-1|TRBJ1-5|NA
TGCGCCAGCAGCCAAGTCTCAGAAACTAGCAATCAGCCCCAGCATTTT
CASSQVSETSNQPQHF
>TRBD1|TRBV5-1|TRBJ2-6|few
TGCGCCAGCAGCTTACAGGGGGCTAGCTCTGGGGCCAACGTCCTGACTTTC
CASSLQGASSGANVLTF
>NA|TRBV9|TRBJ2-7|NA
TGTGCCAGCAGCGTAGAGGGCAAGGGGCACGAGCAGTACTTC
CASSVEGKGHEQYF
>NA|TRBV12-3/TRBV12-4|TRBJ2-7|few
TGTGCCAGCAGTTTTACCGGGCGGACCTACGAGCAGTACTTC
CASSFTGRTYEQYF
>NA|TRBV20-1|TRBJ2-1|few
TGCAGTGCTAGCACTGACTCCTACAATGAGCAGTTCTTC
CSASTDSYNEQFF
>TRBD2|TRBV27|TRBJ2-7|NA
TGTGCCAGCGCCGCCCTAGCGGGAGCAGCCTACGAGCAGTACTTC
CASAALAGAAYEQYF
>NA|TRBV9|TRBJ2-7|NA
TGTGCCAGCAGCACCGCACCAGGCTACGAGCAGTACTTC
CASSTAPGYEQYF
>NA|TRBV29-1|TRBJ2-2|NA
TGCAGCGTTGAGATTGGACTCCAGCCCACCGGGGAGCTGTTTTTT
CSVEIGLQPTGELFF
>TRBD2|TRBV29-1|TRBJ2-1|NA
TGCAGCGGTGGGACTAGCGGTACAAACAATGAGCAGTTCTTC
CSGGTSGTNNEQFF
>NA|TRBV19|TRBJ2-1|NA
TGTGCCAGTAGTATCGGCCGGCGCTTTTTCAATGAGCAGTTCTTC
CASSIGRRFFNEQFF
>NA|TRBV11-3|TRBJ2-1|NA
TGTGCCAGCAGCTTCTCGCGGGCGACTCCCTACAGTGAGCAGTTCTTC
CASSFSRATPYSEQFF
>TRBD2|TRBV19|TRBJ2-1|NA
TGTGCCAGTAGTGGAAGACTAGCGGGGGGATCCTACAATGAGCAGTTCTTC
CASSGRLAGGSYNEQFF
>NA|TRBV6-5|TRBJ1-1|NA
TGTGCCAGCAGTTACGACCCGGCAGGGTGGACTGAAGCTTTCTTT
CASSYDPAGWTEAFF
>NA|TRBV7-2|TRBJ2-6|few
TGTGCCAGCAGCATCCAGTCCGGGGCCAACGTCCTGACTTTC
CASSIQSGANVLTF
>TRBD2|TRBV29-1|TRBJ2-1|many
TGCAGCGTCCAGCTAGGGGGATTAGCGGGGGATGAGCAGTTCTTC
CSVQLGGLAGDEQFF
>NA|TRBV6-2/TRBV6-3|TRBJ1-5|once
TGTGCCAGCAGTTACGCCCCTGGCGAGGAAATCCGGCCCCAGCATTTT
CASSYAPGEEIRPQHF
>NA|TRBV20-1|TRBJ2-7|few
TGCAGTGCTACCATCACGACCAAGGGGCCAGAAATGCCGGACGAGCAGTACTTC
CSATITTKGPEMPDEQYF
>NA|TRBV7-9|TRBJ2-3|NA
TGTGCCAGCTCGGGGGCCAACACAGATACGCGGTATTTT
CASSGANTDTRYF
>NA|TRBV18|TRBJ2-7|NA
TGTGCCAGCTCACCCCGGGACAAAGGTCGCGAGCAGTACTTC
CASSPRDKGREQYF
>TRBD2|TRBV2|TRBJ2-3|NA
TGTGCCAGCACACCGCCCGGCGGGAGGGTAGGGGCAGATACGCAGTATTTT
CASTPPGGRVGADTQYF
>TRBD2|TRBV6-5|TRBJ2-3|NA
TGTGCCAGCAGTTCGAATCGGCGGGAGGGCCGATATACGCAGTATTTT
CASSSNRREGRYTQYF
>TRBD2|TRBV25-1|TRBJ2-5|few
TGTGCCAGCAGTGAGACGCTAGCGGGGGGGCCGGAGACCCAGTACTTC
CASSETLAGGPETQYF
>NA|TRBV4-3|TRBJ1-4|NA
TGCGCCAGCAGCCAAGATCCGGGTGCAACTGAAAAACTGTTTTTT
CASSQDPGATEKLFF
>NA|TRBV29-1|TRBJ2-7|NA
TGCAGCGTTCTCATCGGGAGACGGGACGAGCAGTACTTC
CSVLIGRRDEQYF